The table lists the clone carrying this T cell receptor (beta chain) with a few counts. Together with a sample-barcoded 5' primer, a J-beta primer mix was included in a second PCR lasting about 6 to 12 cycles. A tag from a template-switch adaptor with 12 random nucleotides marked each cDNA molecule. TCRdb itself ran the 5' RACE reads through MiXCR, one entry per CDR3 protein. The sample records around 1,500,000 distinct CDR3 sequences, roughly 27% being singletons. The data originate from a study of blood T cells in healthy people across ages. Across the study: Every two T cells gave about one barcoded beta molecule via template switching.

J lost 7 bases, V lost 2 bases, and 7 bases had no gene match. Germline V gives CDR1 KGHSH, CDR2 LQKENI. This CDR3 region has 16 residues. Each sample gave at least 6.5 million isolated PBMCs. This sequence originates from a woman aged 25 to 39 in good health. What was sequenced was blood. The chain joins TRBV18 to TRBJ2-1, with 11 nucleotides matching TRBD2. The CDR3: CASSPTLAGGQNEQFF. CDR3 bases: TGTGCCAGCTCACCAACTTTAGCGGGAGGGCAAAATGAGCAGTTCTTC.